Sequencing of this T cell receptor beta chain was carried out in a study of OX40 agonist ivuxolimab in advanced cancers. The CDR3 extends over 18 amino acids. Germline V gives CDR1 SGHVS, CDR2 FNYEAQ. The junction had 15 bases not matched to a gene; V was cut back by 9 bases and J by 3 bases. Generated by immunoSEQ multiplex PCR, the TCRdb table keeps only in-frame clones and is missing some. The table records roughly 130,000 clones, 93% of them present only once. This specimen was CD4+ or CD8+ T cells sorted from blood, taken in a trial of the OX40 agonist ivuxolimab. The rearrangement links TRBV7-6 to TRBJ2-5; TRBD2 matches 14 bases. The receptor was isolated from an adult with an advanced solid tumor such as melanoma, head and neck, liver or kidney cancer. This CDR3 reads CARNDSPGLAGVKETQYF. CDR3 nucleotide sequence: TGTGCCAGAAACGACAGCCCGGGACTAGCGGGAGTGAAAGAGACCCAGTACTTC.